This TCR beta chain was sequenced during a study of shared clonotypes between healthy human individuals. TCRdb keeps only in-frame clones here, not all; method: immunoSEQ multiplex PCR. Here the sample spans some 2.3 million clones, more than 85% being singletons. Looked up from germline, CDR1 is MDHEN and CDR2 is SYDVKM. CDR3 length: 18 residues. V was clipped by 4 bases and J by 3 bases; unmatched bases: 16. The receptor's source is a man aged 18 to 30 in good health. Some clones in this sample may be carry-over from other donors' samples. Sequenced: naive CD4+ T cells from PBMCs. The subset was: CD45RA+ positively selected. The genes are TRBV28 and TRBJ2-7; TRBD1 aligns across 9 bases. DNA of the CDR3: TGTGCCAGCAGTTCCCCGGGACAGGGACGTAGTTTGAACTACGAGCAGTACTTC. Translated, it gives CASSSPGQGRSLNYEQYF.